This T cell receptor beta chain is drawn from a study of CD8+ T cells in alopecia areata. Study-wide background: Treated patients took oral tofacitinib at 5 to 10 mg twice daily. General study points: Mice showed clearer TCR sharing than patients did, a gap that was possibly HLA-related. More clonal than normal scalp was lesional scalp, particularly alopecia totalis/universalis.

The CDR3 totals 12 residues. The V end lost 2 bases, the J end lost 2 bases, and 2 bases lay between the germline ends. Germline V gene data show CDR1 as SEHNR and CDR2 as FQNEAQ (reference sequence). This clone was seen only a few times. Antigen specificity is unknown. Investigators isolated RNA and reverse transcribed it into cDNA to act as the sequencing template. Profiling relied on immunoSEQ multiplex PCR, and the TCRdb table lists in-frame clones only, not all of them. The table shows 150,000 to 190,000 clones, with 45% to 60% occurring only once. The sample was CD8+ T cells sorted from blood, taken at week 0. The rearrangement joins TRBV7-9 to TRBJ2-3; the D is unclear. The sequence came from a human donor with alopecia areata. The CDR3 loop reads CASSLFTDTQYF. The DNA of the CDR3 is TGTGCCAGCAGCTTATTCACAGATACGCAGTATTTT.